The 21 T cell receptor beta chains below come from one sample, sequenced in a study of cytomegalovirus exposure and HLA in healthy donors (dated by TCRdb to the late 2010s). Library preparation was by the immunoSEQ multiplex PCR assay. Imported from immuneACCESS, the table was reduced by TCRdb to in-frame sequences with V and J called. These copies leave out some clones; in studies compared against another copy, an unresolved V gene accounts for under half, and the cause of the remainder is not known. The sample profile shows about 190,000 clones; around 86% of them were found once. More than 1.1% of the sample is taken by the ten largest. Sequences were obtained from PBMCs. The source of these receptors is a woman aged 18 to 35 in good health and CMV-seronegative.

The gene calls are TRBV4-2 and TRBJ1-2; the D gene is possibly TRBD1 (5 bases). The V gene lost 0 bases and the J gene lost 5 bases, with 19 bases spanning the gap. The CDR3 covers 17 residues. Germline V lookup: CDR1 LGHNA, CDR2 YNFKEQ. The chain's CDR3 is CASSQEGYRNTPYGYTF. In DNA form, the CDR3 reads TGTGCCAGCAGCCAAGAGGGATACAGGAATACCCCTTATGGCTACACCTTC.

This chain links TRBV29-1 with TRBJ2-7, with D possibly TRBD1 on 7 matching bases. The CDR3 consists of 14 residues. CDR1 and CDR2 from the germline V gene are SQVTM and ANQGSEA. Trimming shortened V by 7 bases and J by 4 bases, and 20 bases separated the two germline ends. As DNA, the CDR3 is TGCAGCGCCTCAGACAGGGAGGCCCCTTACGAGCAGTACTTC. As protein: CSASDREAPYEQYF.

V and J are TRBV10-2 and TRBJ2-7; D is undetermined. Germline-derived CDR1 and CDR2 are WSHSY and SAAADI. The CDR3 loop spans 12 amino acids. Trimming pared 3 bases from V and 9 bases from J, leaving 12 bases between. The chain's CDR3 is CASSERWAGQYF. CDR3 nucleotide sequence: TGCGCCAGCAGTGAAAGGTGGGCAGGGCAGTACTTC.

This chain joins TRBV7-6 and TRBJ2-2; D might be TRBD1 (6 bases). Trimming shortened V by 1 base and J by 10 bases, and 16 bases separated the two germline ends. The CDR3 extends over 15 amino acids. The germline gives CDR1 SGHVS, CDR2 FNYEAQ. The DNA of the CDR3 is TGTGCCAGCAGCTTAGTTGTCAGGGGCCCCGTGGAGCTGTTTTTT. Translated, it gives CASSLVVRGPVELFF.

This chain uses TRBV5-1 with TRBJ1-1; a possible D gene is TRBD1 (5 bases). V was trimmed by 0 bases and J by 1 base, leaving 10 bases between them. CDR3 size: 15 residues. Germline V gives CDR1 SGHRS, CDR2 YFSETQ. CDR3 sequence: CASSLEGARNTEAFF. For the CDR3, the DNA is TGCGCCAGCAGCTTGGAAGGGGCTAGGAACACTGAAGCTTTCTTT.

The V and J genes are TRBV27 and TRBJ1-2, with 7 bases matching TRBD1. V gave up 2 bases and J gave up 4 bases; unmatched junction bases: 13. This CDR3 comprises 17 residues. Germline assignment: CDR1 MNHEY and CDR2 SMNVEV (reference sequence). As DNA, the CDR3 is TGTGCCAGCAGTTTACTCGCAGACAGGGACGGGCTCTATGGCTACACCTTC. It codes for CASSLLADRDGLYGYTF.

This chain uses TRBV27 with TRBJ2-1, with 12 bases fitting TRBD2. This CDR3 region has 18 residues. J lost 4 bases, V lost 5 bases, and 12 bases had no gene match. Germline V gene sequence: CDR1 MNHEY, CDR2 SMNVEV (reference sequence). This CDR3 reads CASSKHLAGGVMYNEQFF. Here the CDR3 DNA reads TGTGCCAGCAGTAAGCACCTAGCGGGAGGGGTAATGTACAATGAGCAGTTCTTC.

The genes are TRBV11-2 and TRBJ2-3, with 7 nucleotides matching TRBD1. CDR3 length: 18 amino acids. The germline V gene has CDR1 SGHAT and CDR2 FQNNGV. J gave up 0 bases and V 6 bases, and 15 bases lay outside the gene matches. CDR3 coding DNA: TGTGCCAGCAGACAGATCCAGGGGACAGCGCATAGCACAGATACGCAGTATTTT. Translated: CASRQIQGTAHSTDTQYF.

The rearrangement uses TRBV5-1 and TRBJ1-5; 10 bases fit TRBD1. The CDR3 length is 16 residues. The V gene end was trimmed by 4 bases and the J gene end by 2 bases; junction bases not matched to a gene: 6. Germline V gene lookup returns CDR1 SGHRS and CDR2 YFSETQ. CDR3 in amino acids: CASSPGQGVGNQPQHF. DNA for the CDR3: TGCGCCAGCAGCCCAGGACAGGGGGTAGGCAATCAGCCCCAGCATTTT.

The chain links TRBV18 to TRBJ2-1; TRBD2 is a possible D gene (6 bases). Trimming cost V 3 bases and J 9 bases, with 15 bases left between them. The CDR3 consists of 14 residues. Germline loops: CDR1 KGHSH, CDR2 LQKENI. In DNA form, the CDR3 reads TGTGCCAGCTCACCGCTAACTAGCTCCTCTGAGCAGTTCTTC. Translated, it gives CASSPLTSSSEQFF.

The rearrangement joins TRBV6-1 to TRBJ2-3; a weak D match, TRBD2 (5 bases). V was cut by 8 bases and J by 3 bases, with 12 bases left in between. This CDR3 comprises 13 residues. Germline lookup yields CDR1 MNHNS and CDR2 SASEGT. The CDR3 DNA sequence: TGTGCCAGCGAGAGGGTTGAGACAGATACGCAGTATTTT. Residues: CASERVETDTQYF.

About this clone: A read error may account for a junction end that differs from germline. V gene TRBV7-9 combines with J gene TRBJ2-7; 12 bases map to TRBD2. This CDR3 contains 19 residues. The germline V gene has CDR1 SEHNR and CDR2 FQNEAQ (reference sequence). The CDR3 is CASRLGKERASGGGQVQYF. CDR3 nucleotide sequence: TGTGCCAGCAGGTTAGGGAAGGAGCGAGCTAGCGGGGGGGGACAGGTGCAGTACTTC.

This clone showed up just a few times. J is TRBJ2-5 and V is TRBV27, with a tentative D call TRBD1 (5 bases). Germline loops: CDR1 MNHEY, CDR2 SMNVEV (reference sequence). V dropped 2 bases and J dropped 1 base, with 11 bases sitting between them. The CDR3 consists of 15 residues. This CDR3 is CASSLESQGQETQYF. The DNA of the CDR3 is TGTGCCAGCAGTTTAGAATCGCAGGGCCAAGAGACCCAGTACTTC.

The chain uses TRBV19 and TRBJ2-7; unclear D gene. Trimming took 3 bases from V and 3 from J, leaving 12 bases between them. The CDR3 is 14 residues long. CDR1 LNHDA and CDR2 SQIVND come from the germline V gene (reference sequence). The CDR3 spells CASSIGVSNYEQYF. The CDR3 DNA is TGTGCCAGTAGTATCGGAGTCAGTAACTACGAGCAGTACTTC.

The gene calls are TRBV11-3 and TRBJ2-3; 7 bases are shared with TRBD2. Germline CDR1 reads SGHNT; CDR2 reads YENEEA. V trimming: 3 bases; J trimming: 2 bases; junction bases outside the gene matches: 8. The CDR3 loop spans 16 amino acids. As DNA, the CDR3 is TGTGCCAGCAGCTTTACGGCTAGCGGACCCACAGATACGCAGTATTTT. Translating gives CASSFTASGPTDTQYF. Supplemented by reference TRBV11-3 and TRBJ2-3, the full variable domain reads EAGVVQSPRYKIIEKKQPVAFWCNPISGHNTLYWYLQNLGQGPELLIRYENEEAVDDSQLPKDRFSAERLKGVDSTLKIQPAELGDSAVYLCASSFTASGPTDTQYFGPGTRLTVL.

The V gene is TRBV5-4, the J gene TRBJ1-4; TRBD1 aligns across 7 bases. This CDR3 comprises 15 residues. Germline V CDR1 and CDR2: SGHNT, YYREEE (reference sequence). With V trimmed by 4 bases and J by 2 bases, 5 bases remained unmatched. As DNA, the CDR3 is TGTGCCAGCAGCGGGACGACAGGGACTAATGAAAAACTGTTTTTT. Translated, it gives CASSGTTGTNEKLFF.

This chain uses TRBV6-5 with TRBJ2-7, with 12 bases identical to TRBD1. The CDR3 has 16 residues. Germline V lookup: CDR1 MNHEY, CDR2 SVGAGI. After removal of 0 bases from V and 5 bases from J, the junction contained 5 bases not matched to a gene. CDR3 loop: CASSYSGDRGRNEQYF. The CDR3, as DNA: TGTGCCAGCAGTTACTCAGGGGACAGGGGGCGAAACGAGCAGTACTTC.

The chain employs TRBV5-4 and TRBJ2-7; D unresolved. V shed 1 base and J shed 2 bases, with 13 bases lying between them. The length of the CDR3 is 15 residues. Germline loops: CDR1 SGHNT, CDR2 YYREEE (reference sequence). The CDR3 loop is CASSLIETITYEQYF. DNA for the CDR3: TGTGCCAGCAGCTTGATCGAGACAATCACCTACGAGCAGTACTTC.

The chain recombines TRBV30 with TRBJ2-2; a possible D gene is TRBD1 (6 bases). V dropped 2 bases and J dropped 3 bases, with 16 bases sitting between them. This CDR3 has 16 amino acids. Germline V gives CDR1 GTSNPN, CDR2 SVGIG (reference sequence). In nucleotides, the CDR3 is TGTGCCTGGAGTAGAAGAGGGGGATGGGACACCGGGGAGCTGTTTTTT. It is translated as CAWSRRGGWDTGELFF.

CDR3 nucleotides: TGTGCCAGCAGTCTAGCGGGGGGGGAGACCCAGTACTTC. Protein: CASSLAGGETQYF. This chain links TRBV27 with TRBJ2-5, with 12 bases matching TRBD2. The CDR3 sequence is 13 residues long. J lost 5 bases, V lost 5 bases, and 0 bases had no gene match. Per germline, CDR1 MNHEY and CDR2 SMNVEV (reference sequence).

CDR3 amino acids: CASRTNRGRSGNTIYF. The CDR3 DNA reads as TGTGCCAGCAGAACGAACAGGGGGCGCAGTGGAAACACCATATATTTT. The genes are TRBV11-2 and TRBJ1-3; 9 bases fit TRBD1. The V gene's germline CDR1 is SGHAT and CDR2 FQNNGV. The CDR3 loop spans 16 amino acids. V lost 6 bases and J lost 3; bases outside the gene matches: 9.